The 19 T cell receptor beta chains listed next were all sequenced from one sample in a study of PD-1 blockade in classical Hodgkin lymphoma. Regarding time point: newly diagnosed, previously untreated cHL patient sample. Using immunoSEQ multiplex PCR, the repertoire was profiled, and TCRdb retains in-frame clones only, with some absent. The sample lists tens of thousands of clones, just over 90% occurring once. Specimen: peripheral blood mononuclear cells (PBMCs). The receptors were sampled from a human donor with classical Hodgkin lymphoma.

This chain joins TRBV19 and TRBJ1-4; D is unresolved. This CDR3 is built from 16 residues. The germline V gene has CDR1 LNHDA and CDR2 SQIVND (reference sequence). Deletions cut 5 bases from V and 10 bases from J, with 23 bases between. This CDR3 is CASSPRRQSTGRKLFF. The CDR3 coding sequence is TGTGCCAGTAGTCCGCGCCGCCAGTCGACGGGGAGAAAACTGTTTTTT. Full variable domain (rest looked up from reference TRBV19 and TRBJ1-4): DGGITQSPKYLFRKEGQNVTLSCEQNLNHDAMYWYRQDPGQGLRLIYYSQIVNDFQKGDIAEGYSVSREKKESFPLTVTSAQKNPTAFYLCASSPRRQSTGRKLFFGSGTQLSVL.

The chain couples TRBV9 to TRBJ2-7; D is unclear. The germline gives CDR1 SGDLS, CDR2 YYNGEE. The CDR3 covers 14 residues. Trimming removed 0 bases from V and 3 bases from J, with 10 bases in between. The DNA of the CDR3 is TGTGCCAGCAGCGTAGAACCCCTTGACTACGAGCAGTACTTC. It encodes CASSVEPLDYEQYF.

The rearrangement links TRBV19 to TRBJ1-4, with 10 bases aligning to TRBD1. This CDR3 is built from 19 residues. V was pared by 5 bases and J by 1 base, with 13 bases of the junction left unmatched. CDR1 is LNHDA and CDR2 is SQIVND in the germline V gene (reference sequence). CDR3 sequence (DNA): TGTGCCAGTAGTGACCGGGACAGGGGCGAGGGAAAAACTAATGAAAAACTGTTTTTT. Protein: CASSDRDRGEGKTNEKLFF.

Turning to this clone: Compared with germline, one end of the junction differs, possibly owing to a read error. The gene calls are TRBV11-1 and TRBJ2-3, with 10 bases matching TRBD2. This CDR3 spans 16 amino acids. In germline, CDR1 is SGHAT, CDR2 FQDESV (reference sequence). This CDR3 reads CASSLGSSGSTDTQYF. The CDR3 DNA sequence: TGTGCCAGCAGCTTAGGGTCTAGCGGGAGCACTGATACGCAGTATTTT.

The CDR3 loop reads CASSQSTYSGGALDEKLFF. The CDR3 nucleotides are TGTGCCAGCAGTCAATCCACATATTCAGGGGGCGCTTTAGATGAAAAACTGTTTTTT. The V call is TRBV28, the J call TRBJ1-4; the match to TRBD1 covers 8 bases. The germline gives CDR1 MDHEN, CDR2 SYDVKM. The CDR3 extends over 19 amino acids. The ends lost 5 bases at V and 6 bases at J; junction bases unmatched: 20.

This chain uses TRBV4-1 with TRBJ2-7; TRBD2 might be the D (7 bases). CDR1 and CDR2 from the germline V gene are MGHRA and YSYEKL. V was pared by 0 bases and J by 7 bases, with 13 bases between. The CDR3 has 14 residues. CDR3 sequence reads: CASSQEGGPGEQYF. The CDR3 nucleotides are TGCGCCAGCAGCCAAGAGGGGGGGCCGGGTGAGCAGTACTTC.

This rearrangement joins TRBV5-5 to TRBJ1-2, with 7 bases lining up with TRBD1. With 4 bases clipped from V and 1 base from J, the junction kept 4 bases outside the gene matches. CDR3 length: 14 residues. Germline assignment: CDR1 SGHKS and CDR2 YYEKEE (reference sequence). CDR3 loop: CASSPTGLNYGYTF. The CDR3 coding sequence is TGTGCCAGCAGCCCGACAGGGCTTAACTATGGCTACACCTTC.

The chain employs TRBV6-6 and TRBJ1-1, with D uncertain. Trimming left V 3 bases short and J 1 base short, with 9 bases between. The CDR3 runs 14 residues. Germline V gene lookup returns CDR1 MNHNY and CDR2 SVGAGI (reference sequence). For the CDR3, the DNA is TGTGCCAGCAGTTATGTACAGACGAACACTGAAGCTTTCTTT. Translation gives CASSYVQTNTEAFF.

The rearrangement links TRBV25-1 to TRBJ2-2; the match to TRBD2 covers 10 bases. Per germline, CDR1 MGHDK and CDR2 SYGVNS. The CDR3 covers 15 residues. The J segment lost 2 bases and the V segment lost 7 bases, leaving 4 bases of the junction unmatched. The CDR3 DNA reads TGTGCCAGCACCCGGACTAGCGGAAACACCGGGGAGCTGTTTTTT. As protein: CASTRTSGNTGELFF.

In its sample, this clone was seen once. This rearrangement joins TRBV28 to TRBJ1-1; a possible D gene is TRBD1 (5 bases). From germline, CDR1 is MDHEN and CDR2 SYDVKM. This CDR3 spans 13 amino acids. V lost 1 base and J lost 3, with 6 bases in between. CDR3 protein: CASSLLGDTEAFF. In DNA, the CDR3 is TGTGCCAGCAGTTTATTGGGGGACACTGAAGCTTTCTTT.

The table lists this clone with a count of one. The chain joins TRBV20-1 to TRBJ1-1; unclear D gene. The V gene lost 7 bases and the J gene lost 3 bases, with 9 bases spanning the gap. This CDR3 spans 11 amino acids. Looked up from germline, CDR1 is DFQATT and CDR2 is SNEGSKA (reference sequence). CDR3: CSVRADTEAFF. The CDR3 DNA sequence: TGCAGTGTTAGGGCCGACACTGAAGCTTTCTTT.

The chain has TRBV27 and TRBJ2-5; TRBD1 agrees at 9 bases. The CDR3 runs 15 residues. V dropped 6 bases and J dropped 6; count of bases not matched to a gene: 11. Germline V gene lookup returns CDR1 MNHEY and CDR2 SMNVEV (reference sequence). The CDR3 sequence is CASSPLGQGVQTQYF. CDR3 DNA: TGTGCCAGCAGCCCTCTGGGACAGGGCGTCCAGACCCAGTACTTC.

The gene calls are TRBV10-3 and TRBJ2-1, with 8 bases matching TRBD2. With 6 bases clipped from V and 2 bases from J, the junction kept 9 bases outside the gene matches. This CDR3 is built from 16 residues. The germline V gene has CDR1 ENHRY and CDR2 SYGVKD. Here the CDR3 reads CAIRISGRGAYNEQFF. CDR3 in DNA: TGTGCCATCAGAATAAGCGGGAGAGGGGCCTACAATGAGCAGTTCTTC.

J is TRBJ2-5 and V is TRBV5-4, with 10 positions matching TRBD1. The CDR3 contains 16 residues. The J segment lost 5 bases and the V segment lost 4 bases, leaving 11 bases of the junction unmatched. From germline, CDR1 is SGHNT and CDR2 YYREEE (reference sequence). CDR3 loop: CASSDRDRGIGETQYF. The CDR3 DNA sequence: TGTGCCAGCAGCGACCGGGACAGGGGTATCGGGGAGACCCAGTACTTC.

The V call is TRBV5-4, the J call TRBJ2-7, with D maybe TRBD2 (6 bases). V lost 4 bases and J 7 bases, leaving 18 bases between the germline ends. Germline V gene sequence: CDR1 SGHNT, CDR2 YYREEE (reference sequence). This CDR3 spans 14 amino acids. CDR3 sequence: CASSPDIRAGEQYF. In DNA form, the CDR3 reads TGTGCCAGCAGCCCCGATATTCGCGCGGGAGAGCAGTACTTC.

CDR3 DNA: TGTGCCAGCAGCGCCGGACAGTCGTACAATGAGCAGTTCTTC. Translating gives CASSAGQSYNEQFF. The rearrangement uses TRBV9 and TRBJ2-1, with a possible D match to TRBD1 (6 bases). Trimming took off 3 bases at V and 4 bases at J, with 11 bases between the two ends. The germline gives CDR1 SGDLS, CDR2 YYNGEE. CDR3 length equals 14 residues.

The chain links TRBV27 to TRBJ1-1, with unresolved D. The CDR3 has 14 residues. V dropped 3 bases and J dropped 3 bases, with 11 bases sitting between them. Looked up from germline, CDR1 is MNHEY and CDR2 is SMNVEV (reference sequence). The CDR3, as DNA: TGTGCCAGCAGTTTGGGGTTCTTGGACACTGAAGCTTTCTTT. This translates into CASSLGFLDTEAFF.

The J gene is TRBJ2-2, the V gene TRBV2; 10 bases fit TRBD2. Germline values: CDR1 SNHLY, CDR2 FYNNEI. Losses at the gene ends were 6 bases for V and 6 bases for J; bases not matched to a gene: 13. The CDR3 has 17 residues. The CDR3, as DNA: TGTGCCAGCAGGGGCGGCCTAGCGGGAGTTGAATCCGGGGAGCTGTTTTTT. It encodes CASRGGLAGVESGELFF.

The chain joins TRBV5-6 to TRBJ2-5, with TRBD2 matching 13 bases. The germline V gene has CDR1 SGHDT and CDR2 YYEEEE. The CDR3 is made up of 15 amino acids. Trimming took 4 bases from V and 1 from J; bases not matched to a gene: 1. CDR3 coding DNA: TGTGCCAGCAGCGGACTAGCGGGGGTCCAAGAGACCCAGTACTTC. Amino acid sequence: CASSGLAGVQETQYF.